This T cell receptor (beta chain) is drawn from a study of CD8 T cells in Susac syndrome. V was pared by 7 bases and J by 2 bases, with 15 bases between. The CDR3 is 14 residues long. Germline-derived CDR1 and CDR2 are WNHNN and SYGVQD (reference sequence). Random hexamers were used to reverse transcribe the RNA input (roughly 0.5 to 1 ug). TCRdb re-analysed the immunoSEQ multiplex PCR reads in MiXCR, keeping a single row per CDR3 protein. The sample contains around 270,000 distinct CDR3 sequences, roughly 85% of which appear only once. This receptor was identified in a human donor with multiple sclerosis. Sequenced material: CD8+ T cells from PBMCs. The chain uses TRBV10-1 and TRBJ2-7; TRBD1 is a possible D gene (6 bases). CDR3 in DNA: TGCGCCAGCATTTCAGACAGGACGACCTACGAGCAGTACTTC. Translated, it gives CASISDRTTYEQYF.